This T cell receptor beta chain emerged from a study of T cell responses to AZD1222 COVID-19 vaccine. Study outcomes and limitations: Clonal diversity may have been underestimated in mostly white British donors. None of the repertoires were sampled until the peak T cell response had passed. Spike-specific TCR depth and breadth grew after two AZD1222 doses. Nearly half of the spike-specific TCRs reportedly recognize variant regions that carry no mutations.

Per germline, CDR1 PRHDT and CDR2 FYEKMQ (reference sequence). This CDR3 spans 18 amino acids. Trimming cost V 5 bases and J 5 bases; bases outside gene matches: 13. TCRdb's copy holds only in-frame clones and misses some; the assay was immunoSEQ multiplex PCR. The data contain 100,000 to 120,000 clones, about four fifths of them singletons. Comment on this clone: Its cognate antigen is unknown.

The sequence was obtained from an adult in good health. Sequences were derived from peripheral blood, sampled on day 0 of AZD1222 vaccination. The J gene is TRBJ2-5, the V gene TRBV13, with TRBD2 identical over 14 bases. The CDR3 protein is CASSRQSPGLAGVETQYF. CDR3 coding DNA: TGTGCCAGCAGCCGGCAATCACCGGGACTAGCGGGGGTCGAGACCCAGTACTTC.